This T cell receptor (beta chain) was captured by sequencing in a study of cytomegalovirus exposure and HLA in healthy donors. This PCR relied on a set of 60 Vbeta primers and 13 Jbeta primers. The data were produced by immunoSEQ multiplex PCR, yet TCRdb's version contains in-frame clones alone and is incomplete. The table shows approximately 130,000 clones, with around 85% occurring only once. Per the germline V gene, CDR1 is GTSNPN and CDR2 is SVGIG (reference sequence). The CDR3 has 12 amino acids. Trimming removed 4 bases at V and 4 bases at J, with 8 bases between. The sequenced sample consisted of PBMCs. The receptor comes from a woman aged 25-40 years in good health and CMV-seropositive. The gene calls are TRBV30 and TRBJ2-1; D not certain. The CDR3 protein is CAWIPLYNEQFF. Here the CDR3 DNA reads TGTGCCTGGATTCCCCTATACAATGAGCAGTTCTTC.